The 20 T cell receptor beta chains below all came from one sample that was sequenced in a study of T cell repertoires in cytomegalovirus infection. One entry per CDR3 protein, called by TCRdb with MiXCR from the reads. The sample includes 500,000 or so distinct CDR3 sequences, 16% of them seen just once. The specimen sequenced was CD8+ T cells from PBMCs. Source of these receptors: a human donor in good health (CMV status not recorded). Some clones in this sample may be carry-over from other donors' samples.

Points on this clonotype: One base away lies a much larger clone, so this may be a sequencing read error. The final CDR3 position lacks the conserved phenylalanine or tryptophan, pointing to a likely read error. This chain joins TRBV7-6 and TRBJ2-7, with 8 bases lining up with TRBD1. V shed 1 base, J shed 5 bases, and the junction held 7 bases outside the gene matches. The CDR3 loop spans 15 amino acids. Germline CDR1 and CDR2: SGHVS and FNYEAQ. The CDR3: CASSLDKTGADEQYL. The CDR3 DNA reads TGTGCCAGCAGCTTAGACAAGACAGGGGCCGACGAGCAGTACTTA.

The V gene is TRBV14, the J gene TRBJ2-7; 9 bases line up with TRBD2. Germline assignment: CDR1 SGHDN and CDR2 FVKESK. The V segment lost 4 bases and the J segment 4 bases; nucleotides outside the gene matches: 8. The CDR3 spans 15 residues. In DNA form, the CDR3 reads TGTGCCAGCAGCCTTCCAGCGGGAGGAGGTTACGAGCAGTACTTC. Protein sequence: CASSLPAGGGYEQYF. Supplemented by reference TRBV14 and TRBJ2-7, the full variable domain reads EAGVTQFPSHSVIEKGQTVTLRCDPISGHDNLYWYRRVMGKEIKFLLHFVKESKQDESGMPNNRFLAERTGGTYSTLKVQPAELEDSGVYFCASSLPAGGGYEQYFGPGTRLTVT.

This clonotype was seen many times. The genes are TRBV10-2 and TRBJ2-2; D is perhaps TRBD1 (5 bases). Germline values: CDR1 WSHSY, CDR2 SAAADI. V was cut by 4 bases and J by 4 bases, with 10 bases left in between. This CDR3 is built from 14 residues. The CDR3 loop is CASSADSLTGELFF. The CDR3 nucleotides read TGCGCCAGCAGTGCAGACAGTCTCACCGGGGAGCTGTTTTTT.

In its sample, this clonotype was seen many times. The V gene is TRBV7-6, the J gene TRBJ1-4, with 8 bases aligning to TRBD1. J was trimmed by 7 bases and V by 0 bases; bases with no gene match: 13. Germline loops: CDR1 SGHVS, CDR2 FNYEAQ. The CDR3 is made up of 18 amino acids. The CDR3 here is CASSLAHDQGARGEKLFF. CDR3 bases: TGTGCCAGCAGCTTAGCGCATGACCAGGGGGCCAGAGGTGAAAAACTGTTTTTT.

Concerning this clonotype itself: Because it lacks the conserved phenylalanine or tryptophan at the end, this CDR3 is likely a read error. J is TRBJ2-1 and V is TRBV7-3, with 7 bases fitting TRBD2. V trimming: 1 base; J trimming: 4 bases; junction bases outside the gene matches: 7. Germline CDR1 SGHTA, CDR2 FQGTGA. CDR3 length: 16 amino acids. CDR3 sequence reads: CASSLNTGGPYNEQFL. CDR3 in DNA: TGTGCCAGCAGCTTAAACACGGGAGGACCATACAATGAGCAGTTCTTA.

This clonotype was seen at least ten times. The chain carries TRBV7-3 and TRBJ1-1, with 7 bases fitting TRBD1. This CDR3 comprises 18 residues. Per the germline V gene, CDR1 is SGHTA and CDR2 is FQGTGA. The V and J ends lost 4 bases and 1 base, in that order; junction bases with no gene match: 15. The CDR3 nucleotides read TGTGCCAGCAGCTCACGGGGTGGAGCCGGGACAGAGAACACTGAAGCTTTCTTT. The encoded protein is CASSSRGGAGTENTEAFF. Supplemented by reference TRBV7-3 and TRBJ1-1, the full variable domain reads GAGVSQTPSNKVTEKGKYVELRCDPISGHTALYWYRQSLGQGPEFLIYFQGTGAADDSGLPNDRFFAVRPEGSVSTLKIQRTERGDSAVYLCASSSRGGAGTENTEAFFGQGTRLTVV.

Only a few counts were recorded for this clonotype. V gene TRBV14 combines with J gene TRBJ2-7, with D uncertain. Between the trimmed V and J ends, which lost 0 bases and 2 bases, there was a span of 8 bases. The CDR3 is 14 residues long. Germline assignment: CDR1 SGHDN and CDR2 FVKESK. This chain's CDR3 is CASSQDRNTYEQYF. CDR3 nucleotides: TGTGCCAGCAGCCAAGATCGTAACACCTACGAGCAGTACTTC.

The genes are TRBV25-1 and TRBJ2-7; D gene unclear. The V end was cut by 8 bases, the J end by 2 bases, with 16 bases between. Germline V gene data show CDR1 as MGHDK and CDR2 as SYGVNS. CDR3 length: 14 residues. CDR3 bases: TGTGCCAGCCAAGACCCGGTTTCGACCTACGAGCAGTACTTC. Its translation is CASQDPVSTYEQYF.

There are many counts of this clonotype. The chain links TRBV6-2 or TRBV6-3 to TRBJ2-5; D unclear. V shed 6 bases and J shed 4 bases, with 3 bases lying between them. Germline V gene lookup returns CDR1 MNHEY and CDR2 SVGEGT. There are 10 residues in the CDR3. CDR3: CASRRETQYF. In DNA, the CDR3 is TGTGCCAGCAGGAGAGAGACCCAGTACTTC.

This clonotype was observed at least ten times. The chain recombines TRBV10-3 with TRBJ2-1; D may match TRBD1 or TRBD2 (6 bases each). Germline V lookup: CDR1 ENHRY, CDR2 SYGVKD. Trimming removed 3 bases from V and 4 bases from J, with 16 bases in between. This CDR3 has 16 amino acids. Here the CDR3 DNA reads TGTGCCATCAGTGATCCCGGGGGCAGTGGGTACAATGAGCAGTTCTTC. It codes for CAISDPGGSGYNEQFF.

This clonotype was picked up many times. The CDR3 reads CASSIDRGRNQPQHF. The CDR3 bases are TGTGCCAGCAGCATCGACAGGGGTCGCAATCAGCCCCAGCATTTT. The chain links TRBV6-1 to TRBJ1-5, with 8 bases lining up with TRBD1. V lost 6 bases to trimming and J lost 2 bases; unmatched junction nucleotides: 6. CDR3 size: 15 residues. Germline CDR1 and CDR2: MNHNS and SASEGT.

This clonotype was counted a few times. This chain joins TRBV25-1 and TRBJ2-3, with a possible D match to TRBD2 (5 bases). The CDR3 extends over 12 amino acids. The V gene's germline CDR1 is MGHDK and CDR2 SYGVNS. V lost 3 bases and J lost 8, with 9 bases in between. The CDR3 DNA follows: TGTGCCAGCAGTGACGACGGGGTTACGCAGTATTTT. This encodes CASSDDGVTQYF.

This clonotype was picked up many times. The chain uses TRBV7-8 and TRBJ2-1; 12 bases fit TRBD2. Trimming at V came to 2 bases and at J to 5 bases, leaving 10 bases not matched to a gene. This CDR3 is built from 18 residues. In germline, CDR1 is SGHVS, CDR2 FQNEAQ. CDR3 nucleotides: TGTGCCAGCAGCTTACCCCTCCTAGCGGGAGGGCCCCACAATGAGCAGTTCTTC. It translates to CASSLPLLAGGPHNEQFF.

This clonotype has ten or more counts. The rearrangement links TRBV7-8 to TRBJ1-4; no clear D. The V and J ends lost 0 bases and 7 bases respectively, with 15 bases between them. The CDR3 loop spans 16 amino acids. CDR1 and CDR2 (germline): SGHVS, FQNEAQ. The CDR3 region has the DNA TGTGCCAGCAGCTTAGCTGGGGAAGGATCGGGTGAAAAACTGTTTTTT. Translation: CASSLAGEGSGEKLFF. Full variable domain (remainder filled in from reference TRBV7-8 and TRBJ1-4): GAGVSQSPRYKVAKRGQDVALRCDPISGHVSLFWYQQALGQGPEFLTYFQNEAQLDKSGLPSDRFFAERPEGSVSTLKIQRTQQEDSAVYLCASSLAGEGSGEKLFFGSGTQLSVL.

A note on this clonotype: Since no conserved phenylalanine or tryptophan closes the CDR3, a read error is the likely cause. Because the CDR3's place on the DNA is in doubt, the DNA is left out and the CDR3 is given as listed by TCRdb. The rearrangement links TRBV6-2 or TRBV6-3 to TRBJ2-1; the table's D call, TRBD1, has no DNA check behind it. The CDR3 adds up to 16 amino acids, both ends counted. Germline lookup yields CDR1 MNHEY and CDR2 SVGEGT. CDR3 sequence: CASRGTGGKSYNEQLL.

This chain uses TRBV9 with TRBJ2-3; 8 positions match TRBD1. Germline CDR1 is SGDLS and CDR2 is YYNGEE. CDR3 length: 15 residues. V dropped 6 bases and J dropped 3; count of bases not matched to a gene: 9. CDR3 sequence: CASTQTGAKTDTQYF. The CDR3 region has the DNA TGTGCCAGCACCCAGACAGGGGCTAAGACAGATACGCAGTATTTT.

This clonotype was detected a few times. The chain employs TRBV14 and TRBJ2-7, with D unresolved. Trimming pared 0 bases from V and 3 bases from J, leaving 12 bases between. The CDR3 spans 15 residues. Germline V gives CDR1 SGHDN, CDR2 FVKESK. The CDR3 bases are TGTGCCAGCAGCCAAGAATTCGGTAACTACTACGAGCAGTACTTC. This encodes CASSQEFGNYYEQYF.

The V gene is TRBV27, the J gene TRBJ1-1; perhaps TRBD1 as D (5 bases). The CDR3 is made up of 14 amino acids. Trimming removed 6 bases at V and 6 bases at J, with 17 bases between. Germline loops: CDR1 MNHEY, CDR2 SMNVEV (reference sequence). This CDR3 reads CASRPHTGHAEAFF. CDR3 coding DNA: TGTGCCAGCAGACCTCACACGGGGCACGCTGAAGCTTTCTTT.

The chain combines TRBV29-1 with TRBJ1-2; D gene ambiguous. The CDR3 totals 11 residues. Germline lookup yields CDR1 SQVTM and CDR2 ANQGSEA. Deletions cut 4 bases from V and 7 bases from J, with 10 bases between. CDR3 sequence: CSVVMGVGYTF. CDR3 in DNA: TGCAGCGTTGTAATGGGCGTTGGCTACACCTTC.

This clonotype was counted a few times. Germline is not matched at one junction end, which may reflect a read error. The rearrangement links TRBV27 to TRBJ2-1; D gene ambiguous. This CDR3 is built from 13 residues. Germline V gives CDR1 MNHEY, CDR2 SMNVEV (reference sequence). In nucleotides, the CDR3 is TGTGCCAGCAGTTTAATCTCCAACAATGAGCAGTTCTTC. Protein: CASSLISNNEQFF.